At least ten counts were recorded for the clone carrying this T cell receptor beta chain. Its antigen is unknown. Individual cDNA molecules were tagged with unique molecular identifiers, the study reported. TCRdb used MiXCR to reprocess the 5' RACE reads, holding one entry per CDR3 protein. The sample records more than 75,000 distinct CDR3 sequences, around 15% being singletons. The source of the sample is a study of early T cells in non-severe SARS-CoV-2 infection. Study at large: Sequencing input comprised bulk RNA from unsorted whole blood; chain pairing was not available. Whole-study results and caveats: In VDJdb matching, anti-spike CD8 responses were favored while private and CD4 specificities went missing.

The receptor was isolated from an adult who was a healthcare worker with PCR-confirmed SARS-CoV-2 infection or an uninfected control (not recorded which). The material sequenced was whole blood.

The CDR3: CSVLGEKLFF. CDR3 in DNA: TGCAGCGTCCTGGGGGAAAAACTGTTTTTT. The chain carries TRBV29-1 and TRBJ1-4; the D is unclear. V shed 6 bases and J shed 8 bases, with 7 bases lying between them. The CDR3 has 10 amino acids. CDR1 and CDR2 (germline): SQVTM, ANQGSEA.